This T cell receptor beta chain emerged from a study of blood T cell repertoires in COVID-19 (dated by TCRdb to 2019 to 2021). Study-level background: Collaborator samples came from the United States, Italy and Spain and covered acute and convalescent phases of COVID-19. The material from the prospective study consisted of cDNA or gDNA derived from T cells, B-cell-depleted T cells, or PBMCs. HLA class I and class II types, where available, came from metadata supplied by the sample provider rather than from assay-based typing. A de-identified subject ID, COVID-19 status, age in years and sex were almost always included in the sample metadata. Samples were obtained from the ongoing ImmuneRACE study (first 160 participants) and from roughly 1,300 subjects provided by 6 global collaborators. The repertoires were made available in a free public database intended to serve as a resource for research on the immune response to SARS-CoV-2. Subjects who had been exposed to COVID-19, were actively infected with it, or had recovered from it provided the deeply sampled blood TCRbeta repertoires that made up the dataset. Study-wide conclusions, independent of this receptor: The quantity of clinical and demographic metadata differed by source and by participant and was supplied without curation.

The collaborating institutions used their own protocols to collect whole blood in K2EDTA tubes. For TCRbeta analysis, collaborator samples were shipped as frozen whole blood, as isolated PBMCs, or as DNA extracted from either sample type. The CDR3 runs 14 residues from the cysteine to the phenylalanine. Only the CDR3 DNA is retained, 42 bases long and in frame from the first base. At the junction V is shortened by 6 bases and J by 4 bases, with 15 bases in between. Via the germline V gene (reference sequence), CDR1 is LNHDA and CDR2 SQIVND. With respect to this clone: What antigen it recognizes has not been identified. No quality values exist for individual bases; no much larger clone is one base distant.

The immunoSEQ Assay, a bias-controlled multiplex PCR, was used to amplify TCRbeta CDR3 regions from genomic DNA. In the authors' own workflow: Nucleated cell counts per sample were estimated from amplification of reference gene primers within the assay. To quantify the absolute abundance of each unique TCRbeta CDR3 rearrangement, sequence reads were collapsed and filtered. For each sample, productive Simpson clonality was calculated by taking the square root of Simpson's diversity index across productive rearrangements. The immuneACCESS repertoire file appears here via TCRdb, limited to in-frame rearrangements. These files lack a portion of the clones; in checked studies, under half of the deficit traces to unresolved V genes, and the cause of the others is not known. V and J calls and clone size come straight from that table; D and trimming were deduced from the DNA. The table for this sample lists 50,000 to 65,000 clones; more than 75% of them were counted only once. The ten largest make up more than 3% of the sample.

The sequence is built from TRBV19 and TRBJ1-2; the D segment could be TRBD1, given 5 matching bases. The sequencing sample was made of peripheral blood. This TCR was sampled from a human donor in a cohort sampled during active COVID-19. The DNA sequence is as follows: TGTGCCAGTAGATGGAGCGGGGGAAGCTATGGCTACACCTTC. Its protein product is CASRWSGGSYGYTF.